Listed below are T cell receptor beta chains from one sample, sequenced in a study of blood T cell repertoires in COVID-19. Method: immunoSEQ multiplex PCR; TCRdb's copy keeps in-frame clones and lacks some. Among around 200,000 clones listed, approximately 90% were seen once. The sequenced sample was peripheral blood. Receptors were obtained from a man aged 25-40 years with acute or convalescent COVID-19. Each CDR3 is given with its conserved first and last residue. D genes are given only for firm matches.

V gene,D gene,J gene,CDR3 protein
TRBV4-1,TRBD2,TRBJ2-2,CASRPRAGEPGELFF
TRBV5-1,TRBD2,TRBJ2-1,CASSLGGGGPYNEQFF
TRBV10-1,NA,TRBJ2-3,CASSGHGDTQYF
TRBV7-3,NA,TRBJ2-2,CASSLSPGSGELFF
TRBV29-1,NA,TRBJ1-1,CSGGGTVEAFF
TRBV29-1,NA,TRBJ1-1,CSVSKMGHTEAFF
TRBV6-6,NA,TRBJ1-3,CAARQDLSGNTIYF
TRBV7-2,TRBD2,TRBJ2-7,CASSSQLSGSHEQYF
TRBV30,TRBD2,TRBJ2-7,CAWSLAVPEQYF
TRBV5-1,TRBD1,TRBJ2-7,CASSLSGTGPYEQYF
TRBV20-1,NA,TRBJ1-1,CSVYRVTEAFF
TRBV30,TRBD1,TRBJ1-5,CAWAEGQPTNQPQHF
TRBV19,NA,TRBJ2-1,CASGPTNEQFF
TRBV28,NA,TRBJ2-3,CASSLPLAGASTDTQYF
TRBV5-6,TRBD1,TRBJ1-2,CASSLVGQAGNYGYTF
TRBV11-2,NA,TRBJ1-2,CASSVQIYGESNYGYTF
TRBV6-1,NA,TRBJ2-7,CASSEAVLEISGLTYEQYF
TRBV5-4,NA,TRBJ2-5,CASEEGDRQETQYF
TRBV6-1,NA,TRBJ2-6,CASSDRDRANVLTF
TRBV9,TRBD1,TRBJ1-2,CASSPGTESLSNYGYTF
TRBV6-5,TRBD1,TRBJ2-1,CASRGQFEQFF
TRBV7-9,TRBD1,TRBJ1-1,CASSQGQGAPSSEAFF
TRBV19,TRBD2,TRBJ2-1,CASNPSGSYNEQFF
TRBV14,NA,TRBJ1-4,CASSQDLRGTNEKLFF
TRBV4-1,NA,TRBJ2-3,CASSHVTRTSTDTQYF
TRBV5-5,NA,TRBJ1-6,CASSRGGASSYNSPLHF
TRBV7-2,TRBD2,TRBJ2-7,CASSLNSGGPYEQYF
TRBV15,TRBD1,TRBJ1-4,CATSPRFGQGGEKLFF
TRBV2,NA,TRBJ2-2,CASRGLALANTGELFF
TRBV6-6,TRBD1,TRBJ2-5,CASSLTGQGGETQYF
TRBV6-1,NA,TRBJ1-1,CASSERSVGAFF
TRBV21-1,NA,TRBJ2-7,CASSKAVGSGVYEQYF
TRBV6-1,TRBD1,TRBJ1-1,CASSAPTLYSRDRDAEAFF
TRBV10-2,TRBD2,TRBJ2-7,CASSMTSGQYEQYF
TRBV27,TRBD1,TRBJ1-5,CASSSTGAPKPQHF
TRBV7-7,TRBD2,TRBJ2-3,CASSPGTSGGGTQYF
TRBV19,NA,TRBJ1-2,CASSPGWGSDGYTF
TRBV27,TRBD1,TRBJ2-7,CASSLGQGVYEQYF
TRBV4-1,TRBD2,TRBJ2-5,CASSLSGRYQETQYF
TRBV7-3,NA,TRBJ2-1,CASSPHKDNEQFF
TRBV7-9,NA,TRBJ1-2,CASTLGTMLAYTF
TRBV28,NA,TRBJ1-5,CASSLGGGGLQPQHF
TRBV7-7,TRBD2,TRBJ2-1,CASSPGTSGYNEQFF
TRBV4-1,NA,TRBJ2-3,CASSQDEGGGPIDTQYF
TRBV7-6,TRBD1,TRBJ1-6,CASSPRDSKNSPLHF
TRBV7-9,NA,TRBJ2-1,CASSLALVRRNEQFF
TRBV6-1,TRBD1,TRBJ1-3,CASSERGGNSGNTIYF
TRBV15,NA,TRBJ1-4,CATSRLTATNEKLFF
TRBV6-5,TRBD1,TRBJ1-5,CAGRIDRGPNQPQHF
TRBV5-1,NA,TRBJ1-6,CASSLASGEGSYNSPLHF
TRBV7-9,NA,TRBJ1-1,CASSLSERTEAFF
TRBV5-5,NA,TRBJ1-1,CASSLGPAGSINTEAFF
TRBV14,NA,TRBJ2-5,CASSQAFRGILETQYF